The 29 T cell receptor beta chains presented below share a single source sample, sequenced in a study of PD-L1 blockade in urothelial cancer. Measured with immunoSEQ multiplex PCR; TCRdb has only the in-frame clones, and not every one. This table has 40,000 or so clones, 82% appearing once. This material consisted of PBMCs, taken around atezolizumab (anti-PD-L1) treatment. These receptors were obtained from a man in his sixties with urothelial cancer.

The chain is built from TRBV7-9 and TRBJ2-7; 7 nucleotides line up with TRBD1. Germline assignment: CDR1 SEHNR and CDR2 FQNEAQ (reference sequence). V lost 5 bases, J lost 6 bases, and 7 bases stayed unmatched. The CDR3 loop spans 13 amino acids. The DNA of the CDR3 is TGTGCCAGCAGCCTATCTCGACAGGGCGAGCAGTACTTC. Translation: CASSLSRQGEQYF.

This chain uses TRBV7-9 with TRBJ1-6, with 7 bases matching TRBD1. The CDR3 runs to 15 residues. V was clipped by 1 base and J by 9 bases; unmatched bases: 6. Germline V gene lookup returns CDR1 SEHNR and CDR2 FQNEAQ (reference sequence). The CDR3 sequence is CASSLGQGFFSPLHF. CDR3 sequence (DNA): TGTGCCAGCAGCTTAGGACAGGGATTTTTTTCACCCCTCCACTTT.

This clone was recorded only once. This sequence joins TRBV11-2 and TRBJ2-7; 14 nucleotides match TRBD2. The V and J ends lost 0 bases and 4 bases, in that order; junction bases with no gene match: 11. Germline-derived CDR1 and CDR2 are SGHAT and FQNNGV. The CDR3 covers 19 residues. The CDR3 spells CASSLDRAGLAGARYEQYF. CDR3 in DNA: TGTGCCAGCAGCTTAGATCGCGCGGGACTAGCGGGGGCCAGGTACGAGCAGTACTTC.

This rearrangement joins TRBV11-2 to TRBJ2-1; 8 bases map to TRBD1. V lost 5 bases, J lost 6 bases, and 12 bases stayed unmatched. The germline gives CDR1 SGHAT, CDR2 FQNNGV. The CDR3 extends over 16 amino acids. CDR3 region: CASSGRGGQGTNEQFF. As DNA, the CDR3 is TGTGCCAGCAGCGGTAGAGGCGGACAGGGAACCAATGAGCAGTTCTTC.

V gene TRBV6-5 combines with J gene TRBJ1-2, with a weak D call TRBD1 (5 bases). The CDR3 runs to 14 residues. The V gene lost 4 bases and the J gene lost 0 bases, with 9 bases spanning the gap. In germline, CDR1 is MNHEY, CDR2 SVGAGI. CDR3 sequence: CASSSRAANYGYTF. In DNA, the CDR3 is TGTGCCAGCAGTTCCAGGGCTGCTAACTATGGCTACACCTTC.

V is TRBV30 and J is TRBJ2-3; D not certain. The germline gives CDR1 GTSNPN, CDR2 SVGIG (reference sequence). The CDR3 has 12 residues. The ends were cut back, 5 bases at V and 6 bases at J, with 12 bases in the middle. CDR3 DNA: TGTGCCTGGGCTTCCCCCGGGGATACGCAGTATTTT. Its translation: CAWASPGDTQYF.

The chain couples TRBV2 to TRBJ2-2; weak D call: TRBD1 (6 bases). The length of the CDR3 is 16 residues. Per the germline V gene, CDR1 is SNHLY and CDR2 is FYNNEI. V was trimmed by 4 bases and J by 5 bases, leaving 17 bases between them. The CDR3 nucleotides read TGTGCCAGCAGTGCTACCCAGGGGCCGTTGACCGGGGAGCTGTTTTTT. It translates to CASSATQGPLTGELFF.

The chain employs TRBV7-8 and TRBJ2-3; 8 bases align to TRBD2. The CDR3 spans 15 residues. CDR1 and CDR2 (germline): SGHVS, FQNEAQ. The junction had 5 bases not matched to a gene; V was cut back by 5 bases and J by 1 base. CDR3 loop: CASSQRGFGTDTQYF. The CDR3 bases are TGTGCCAGCAGCCAGCGGGGGTTTGGCACAGATACGCAGTATTTT.

V is TRBV29-1 and J is TRBJ2-5; the match to TRBD1 covers 9 bases. CDR1 and CDR2 (germline): SQVTM, ANQGSEA. The CDR3 contains 15 residues. With 1 base clipped from V and 5 bases from J, the junction kept 8 bases outside the gene matches. CDR3 in DNA: TGCAGCGTTGAAGTTGCTGGGACAGGGAGGGAGACCCAGTACTTC. Amino acid sequence: CSVEVAGTGRETQYF.

The rearrangement uses TRBV28 and TRBJ2-7; 7 bases fit TRBD2. Germline V CDR1 and CDR2: MDHEN, SYDVKM. With V trimmed by 3 bases and J by 3 bases, 8 bases remained unmatched. The CDR3 loop spans 15 amino acids. This chain's CDR3 is CASSLGGGADYEQYF. The CDR3 DNA follows: TGTGCCAGCAGTTTGGGCGGGGGAGCCGACTACGAGCAGTACTTC.

This clone was detected only a few times. The rearrangement joins TRBV6-1 to TRBJ2-7; a weak D match, TRBD1 (5 bases). The CDR3 runs 13 residues. V lost 8 bases to trimming and J lost 4 bases, with 15 bases between them. CDR1 and CDR2 (germline): MNHNS, SASEGT. CDR3 sequence (DNA): TGTGCCAGCTATAAAACAGGACAATACGAGCAGTACTTC. Its protein product is CASYKTGQYEQYF.

CDR3 DNA sequence: TGCGCCAGCAGCCAAAGGACAGGGTATCATCAGCCCCAGCATTTT. This sequence encodes CASSQRTGYHQPQHF. V is TRBV4-1 and J is TRBJ1-5, with 8 bases identical to TRBD1. V lost 2 bases to trimming and J lost 5 bases; unmatched junction nucleotides: 5. The CDR3 contains 15 residues. Germline-derived CDR1 and CDR2 are MGHRA and YSYEKL.

V usage is TRBV7-3 and J usage is TRBJ2-1, with 9 positions matching TRBD1. The V gene end was trimmed by 5 bases and the J gene end by 9 bases; junction bases not matched to a gene: 11. The CDR3 extends over 15 amino acids. Germline lookup yields CDR1 SGHTA and CDR2 FQGTGA. The chain's CDR3 is CASSPGTGLSSEQFF. The DNA of the CDR3 is TGTGCCAGCAGCCCCGGGACAGGGCTTAGTAGTGAGCAGTTCTTC.

This rearrangement joins TRBV29-1 to TRBJ2-3; 11 positions agree with TRBD2. Germline V lookup: CDR1 SQVTM, CDR2 ANQGSEA. The trim removed 8 bases at V and 4 bases at J, leaving 14 bases unmatched. CDR3 size: 16 residues. The CDR3 region has the DNA TGCAGCAGTACCCCGCCACTAGCGGGGGCCGCAGATACGCAGTATTTT. Protein: CSSTPPLAGAADTQYF.

V usage is TRBV5-1 and J usage is TRBJ2-5, with D possibly TRBD1 on 5 matching bases. The CDR3 has 13 amino acids. The V and J ends lost 1 base and 8 bases respectively, with 12 bases between them. Germline-derived CDR1 and CDR2 are SGHRS and YFSETQ. CDR3 DNA: TGCGCCAGCAGCTTGCGGACAAGAGAAACCCAGTACTTC. Its translation is CASSLRTRETQYF. Using reference TRBV5-1 and TRBJ2-5 for the parts outside the CDR3, the full variable domain is KAGVTQTPRYLIKTRGQQVTLSCSPISGHRSVSWYQQTPGQGLQFLFEYFSETQRNKGNFPGRFSGRQFSNSRSEMNVSTLELGDSALYLCASSLRTRETQYFGPGTRLLVL.

This clone appeared a few times. The V call is TRBV28, the J call TRBJ2-2, with a possible D match to TRBD2 (5 bases). This CDR3 has 13 amino acids. In germline, CDR1 is MDHEN, CDR2 SYDVKM. V was shortened by 8 bases and J by 4 bases, with 11 bases between the two germline ends. CDR3 sequence (DNA): TGTGCCAGCGGACTTCAGGCCACCGGGGAGCTGTTTTTT. Amino acid sequence: CASGLQATGELFF. Variable domain in full (rest from reference TRBV28 and TRBJ2-2): DVKVTQSSRYLVKRTGEKVFLECVQDMDHENMFWYRQDPGLGLRLIYFSYDVKMKEKGDIPEGYSVSREKKERFSLILESASTNQTSMYLCASGLQATGELFFGEGSRLTVL.

J is TRBJ2-6 and V is TRBV7-2, with a tentative D call TRBD2 (5 bases). V was shortened by 5 bases and J by 0 bases, with 14 bases between the two germline ends. CDR3 size: 17 residues. The V gene's germline CDR1 is SGHTA and CDR2 FQGNSA. The CDR3 loop reads CASSPEGVFSGANVLTF. The CDR3 region has the DNA TGTGCCAGCAGCCCCGAGGGAGTTTTCTCTGGGGCCAACGTCCTGACTTTC.

The chain uses TRBV5-1 and TRBJ2-2; TRBD2 aligns across 9 bases. Germline CDR1 reads SGHRS; CDR2 reads YFSETQ. V trimming: 1 base; J trimming: 4 bases; junction bases outside the gene matches: 5. The CDR3 spans 16 residues. The CDR3 nucleotides read TGCGCCAGCAGCTTGTTATCAGCGGGGGGCACCGGGGAGCTGTTTTTT. As protein: CASSLLSAGGTGELFF. The entire variable domain, with the rest obtained from reference TRBV5-1 and TRBJ2-2, is as follows: KAGVTQTPRYLIKTRGQQVTLSCSPISGHRSVSWYQQTPGQGLQFLFEYFSETQRNKGNFPGRFSGRQFSNSRSEMNVSTLELGDSALYLCASSLLSAGGTGELFFGEGSRLTVL.

This clone was seen just once. This chain joins TRBV4-1 and TRBJ2-5; TRBD1 is a possible D gene (5 bases). CDR3 length: 15 residues. V lost 6 bases and J lost 2, with 16 bases in between. The V gene's germline CDR1 is MGHRA and CDR2 YSYEKL. The CDR3 reads CASRLRDSYQETQYF. DNA for the CDR3: TGCGCCAGCAGGCTACGAGACAGTTATCAAGAGACCCAGTACTTC.

The DNA of the CDR3 is TGTGCCAGCAGGGGGGACAGGGAACAGCCCCAGCATTTT. It specifies CASRGDREQPQHF. The chain uses TRBV2 and TRBJ1-5, with TRBD1 identical over 9 bases. The V segment lost 6 bases and the J segment 7 bases; nucleotides outside the gene matches: 4. CDR3 length: 13 residues. The germline V gene encodes CDR1 SNHLY and CDR2 FYNNEI. Full variable domain (remainder filled in from reference TRBV2 and TRBJ1-5): EPEVTQTPSHQVTQMGQEVILRCVPISNHLYFYWYRQILGQKVEFLVSFYNNEISEKSEIFDDQFSVERPDGSNFTLKIRSTKLEDSAMYFCASRGDREQPQHFGDGTRLSIL.

The gene calls are TRBV9 and TRBJ2-7; 9 bases map to TRBD2. This CDR3 spans 15 amino acids. Per the germline V gene, CDR1 is SGDLS and CDR2 is YYNGEE. J lost 4 bases, V lost 0 bases, and 5 bases had no gene match. DNA for the CDR3: TGTGCCAGCAGCGTAGATGTCACTAGCGGGTACGAGCAGTACTTC. This codes for CASSVDVTSGYEQYF.

The CDR3: CASRTPGQRRHTGELFF. The CDR3 nucleotides read TGTGCCAGTAGGACCCCGGGTCAGCGCCGTCACACCGGGGAGCTGTTTTTT. The J gene is TRBJ2-2, the V gene TRBV19; no definite D call. CDR1 is LNHDA, CDR2 SQIVND, per germline (reference sequence). With 6 bases removed from V and 3 bases from J, the gap between germline ends came to 20 bases. There are 17 residues in the CDR3.

This clone was observed once. The chain combines TRBV19 with TRBJ2-1, with D uncertain. Germline-derived CDR1 and CDR2 are LNHDA and SQIVND (reference sequence). The V and J ends lost 4 bases and 5 bases respectively, with 12 bases between them. CDR3 length equals 14 residues. CDR3 DNA sequence: TGTGCCAGTAGTAGAGAGGCCCGAAACAATGAGCAGTTCTTC. This gives the protein CASSREARNNEQFF.

V is TRBV20-1 and J is TRBJ2-3; the match to TRBD2 covers 7 bases. V was clipped by 5 bases and J by 9 bases; unmatched bases: 5. Germline values: CDR1 DFQATT, CDR2 SNEGSKA (reference sequence). The CDR3 extends over 11 amino acids. The CDR3 reads CSARDYPTQYF. Written as DNA, the CDR3 is TGCAGTGCTCGGGACTACCCAACGCAGTATTTT.

V is TRBV5-6 and J is TRBJ1-1; no firm D call. V lost 0 bases and J lost 0, with 6 bases in between. CDR1 and CDR2 from the germline V gene are SGHDT and YYEEEE. The CDR3 spans 14 residues. CDR3 nucleotides: TGTGCCAGCAGCTTGGACGCGGTGAACACTGAAGCTTTCTTT. Protein: CASSLDAVNTEAFF.

The rearrangement links TRBV19 to TRBJ2-1; 8 nucleotides agree with TRBD1. This CDR3 has 17 amino acids. Germline values: CDR1 LNHDA, CDR2 SQIVND (reference sequence). V was clipped by 5 bases and J by 5 bases; unmatched bases: 14. CDR3 in amino acids: CASSLLNLGQANNEQFF. The CDR3 DNA is TGTGCCAGTAGTCTCCTAAATCTGGGACAGGCAAACAATGAGCAGTTCTTC. The whole variable domain, filled in from reference TRBV19 and TRBJ2-1, reads DGGITQSPKYLFRKEGQNVTLSCEQNLNHDAMYWYRQDPGQGLRLIYYSQIVNDFQKGDIAEGYSVSREKKESFPLTVTSAQKNPTAFYLCASSLLNLGQANNEQFFGPGTRLTVL.

The V gene is TRBV7-9, the J gene TRBJ2-3, with D maybe TRBD2 (5 bases). V lost 8 bases and J lost 2, with 11 bases in between. The length of the CDR3 is 13 residues. From germline, CDR1 is SEHNR and CDR2 FQNEAQ (reference sequence). As DNA, the CDR3 is TGTGCCAGCTCGCTGGGAGCCACAGATACGCAGTATTTT. Translated: CASSLGATDTQYF. The full variable domain, rest sourced from reference TRBV7-9 and TRBJ2-3, is DTGVSQNPRHKITKRGQNVTFRCDPISEHNRLYWYRQTLGQGPEFLTYFQNEAQLEKSRLLSDRFSAERPKGSFSTLEIQRTEQGDSAMYLCASSLGATDTQYFGPGTRLTVL.

V is TRBV7-2 and J is TRBJ2-1; tentatively, D is TRBD1 (5 bases). The CDR3 consists of 15 residues. Trimming removed 1 base from V and 6 bases from J, with 13 bases in between. Germline V gene lookup returns CDR1 SGHTA and CDR2 FQGNSA. CDR3 nucleotide sequence: TGTGCCAGCAGCTTAGATGGGCAGGGCAGCAATGAGCAGTTCTTC. Its translation is CASSLDGQGSNEQFF.

This clone was found a few times. The chain has TRBV7-2 and TRBJ2-7; 9 nucleotides match TRBD2. CDR1 and CDR2 (germline): SGHTA, FQGNSA. The CDR3 covers 14 residues. With 6 bases clipped from V and 5 bases from J, the junction kept 8 bases outside the gene matches. CDR3 DNA sequence: TGTGCCAGCAGTAGGGTTCAGCGGGGGGACGAGCAGTACTTC. Its protein is CASSRVQRGDEQYF. Together with reference TRBV7-2 and TRBJ2-7, the CDR3 gives the full variable domain: GAGVSQSPSNKVTEKGKDVELRCDPISGHTALYWYRQSLGQGLEFLIYFQGNSAPDKSGLPSDRFSAERTGGSVSTLTIQRTQQEDSAVYLCASSRVQRGDEQYFGPGTRLTVT.